At least ten counts were recorded for the clone carrying this T cell receptor beta chain. What it binds is not known. The data were obtained in a study of neurological immune-mediated disorders. Whole-study findings and limits: Multiple sclerosis was found to have the least TCR clonal expansion, below healthy controls, and HTLV-1-associated myelopathy the most.

The sorted libraries were prepared using approximately 900,000 CD4+ or CD8+ T cells that had themselves been sorted. The authors produced cDNA by 5'RACE using 10-nucleotide random UMIs. In TCRdb, the 5' RACE reads were re-called with MiXCR into one record per CDR3 protein. The sample gives 40,000 or so distinct CDR3 sequences, 4% to 5.5% of which show up once; 9% is in the top ten. Germline CDR1 reads SGHKS; CDR2 reads YYEKEE (reference sequence). CDR3 length: 14 amino acids. V gave up 2 bases and J gave up 7 bases; unmatched junction bases: 5. Sequencing input: CD4+ T cells from blood. The sequence derives from a man in his late teens or twenties in good health. The chain carries TRBV5-5 and TRBJ2-1, with 8 bases identical to TRBD2. This chain's CDR3 is CASSFDGGANEQFF. The CDR3 region has the DNA TGTGCCAGCAGCTTCGACGGGGGGGCGAATGAGCAGTTCTTC.